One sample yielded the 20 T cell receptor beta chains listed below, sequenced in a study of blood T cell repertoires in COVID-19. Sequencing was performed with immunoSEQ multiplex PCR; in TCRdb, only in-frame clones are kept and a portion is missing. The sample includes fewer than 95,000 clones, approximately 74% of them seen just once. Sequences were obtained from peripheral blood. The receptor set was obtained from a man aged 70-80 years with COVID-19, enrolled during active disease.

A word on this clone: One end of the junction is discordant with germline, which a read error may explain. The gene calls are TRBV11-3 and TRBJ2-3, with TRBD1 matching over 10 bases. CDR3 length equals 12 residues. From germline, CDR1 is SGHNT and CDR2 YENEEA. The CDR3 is CASSLGGQGINF. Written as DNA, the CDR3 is TGTGCCAGCAGCCTCGGGGGACAGGGGATAAATTTT.

The CDR3 loop reads CASSLLAGQRQFF. As DNA, the CDR3 is TGTGCCAGCAGCTTACTAGCGGGACAGCGGCAGTTCTTC. The chain links TRBV7-3 to TRBJ2-1; 9 bases are shared with TRBD2. Per the germline V gene, CDR1 is SGHTA and CDR2 is FQGTGA. The V segment lost 2 bases and the J segment 12 bases; nucleotides outside the gene matches: 5. The CDR3 spans 13 residues. Full variable domain (outside the CDR3, taken from reference TRBV7-3 and TRBJ2-1): GAGVSQTPSNKVTEKGKYVELRCDPISGHTALYWYRQSLGQGPEFLIYFQGTGAADDSGLPNDRFFAVRPEGSVSTLKIQRTERGDSAVYLCASSLLAGQRQFFGPGTRLTVL.

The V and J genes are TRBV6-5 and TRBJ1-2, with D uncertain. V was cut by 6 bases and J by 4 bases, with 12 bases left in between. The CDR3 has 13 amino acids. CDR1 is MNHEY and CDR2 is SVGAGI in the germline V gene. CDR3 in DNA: TGTGCCAGCAGGATCCCGGGATCCTATGGCTACACCTTC. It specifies CASRIPGSYGYTF.

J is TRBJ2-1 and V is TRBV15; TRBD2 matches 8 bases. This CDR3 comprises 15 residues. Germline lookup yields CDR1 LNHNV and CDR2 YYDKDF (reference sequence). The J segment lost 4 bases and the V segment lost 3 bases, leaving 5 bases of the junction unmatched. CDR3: CATSSGTRGYNEQFF. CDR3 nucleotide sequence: TGTGCCACCAGCAGTGGGACTAGAGGTTACAATGAGCAGTTCTTC.

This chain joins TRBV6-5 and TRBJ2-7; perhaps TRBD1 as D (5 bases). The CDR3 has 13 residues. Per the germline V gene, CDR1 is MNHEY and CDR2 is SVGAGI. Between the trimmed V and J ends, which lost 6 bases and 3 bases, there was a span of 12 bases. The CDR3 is CASRGDSYYEQYF. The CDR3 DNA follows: TGTGCCAGCAGGGGCGACAGTTACTACGAGCAGTACTTC.

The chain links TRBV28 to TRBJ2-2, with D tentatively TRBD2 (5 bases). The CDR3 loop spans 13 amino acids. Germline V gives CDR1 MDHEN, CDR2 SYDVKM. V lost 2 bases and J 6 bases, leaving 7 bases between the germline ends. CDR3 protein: CASSLHGAGELFF. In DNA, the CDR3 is TGTGCCAGCAGTTTACACGGGGCCGGGGAGCTGTTTTTT.

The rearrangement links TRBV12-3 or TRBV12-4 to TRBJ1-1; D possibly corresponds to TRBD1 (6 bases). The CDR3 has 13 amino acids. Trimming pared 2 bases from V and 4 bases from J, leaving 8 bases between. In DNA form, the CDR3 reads TGTGCCAGCAGTTTACAGGGGAGCACTGAAGCTTTCTTT. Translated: CASSLQGSTEAFF.

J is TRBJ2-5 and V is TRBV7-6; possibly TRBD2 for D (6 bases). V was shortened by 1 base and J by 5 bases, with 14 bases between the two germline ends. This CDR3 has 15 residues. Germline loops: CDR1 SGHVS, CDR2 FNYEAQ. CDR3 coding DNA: TGTGCCAGCAGCTTAGAAGCCACGGAGGGGGAGACCCAGTACTTC. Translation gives CASSLEATEGETQYF. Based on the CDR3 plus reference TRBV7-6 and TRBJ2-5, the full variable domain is GAGVSQSPRYKVTKRGQDVALRCDPISGHVSLYWYRQALGQGPEFLTYFNYEAQQDKSGLPNDRFSAERPEGSISTLTIQRTEQRDSAMYRCASSLEATEGETQYFGPGTRLLVL.

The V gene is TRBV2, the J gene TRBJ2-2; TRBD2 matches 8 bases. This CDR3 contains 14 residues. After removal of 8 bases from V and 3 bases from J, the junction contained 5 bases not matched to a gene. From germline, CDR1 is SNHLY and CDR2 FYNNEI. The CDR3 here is CASGSGSHTGELFF. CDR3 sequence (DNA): TGTGCCAGCGGAAGCGGGAGCCACACCGGGGAGCTGTTTTTT.

Here the CDR3 DNA reads TGCAGCGTTGGACCGGCAGGGGGTCGCGAAGGCTACACCTTC. It is translated as CSVGPAGGREGYTF. This rearrangement joins TRBV29-1 to TRBJ1-2, with TRBD1 matching 7 bases. From germline, CDR1 is SQVTM and CDR2 ANQGSEA. The CDR3 contains 14 residues. V trimming: 4 bases; J trimming: 8 bases; junction bases outside the gene matches: 13.

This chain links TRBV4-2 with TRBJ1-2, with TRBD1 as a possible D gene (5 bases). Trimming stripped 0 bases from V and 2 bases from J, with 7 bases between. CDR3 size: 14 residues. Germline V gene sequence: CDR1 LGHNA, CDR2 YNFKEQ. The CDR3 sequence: CASSQDRGNYGYTF. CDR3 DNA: TGTGCCAGCAGCCAAGATAGGGGCAACTATGGCTACACCTTC.

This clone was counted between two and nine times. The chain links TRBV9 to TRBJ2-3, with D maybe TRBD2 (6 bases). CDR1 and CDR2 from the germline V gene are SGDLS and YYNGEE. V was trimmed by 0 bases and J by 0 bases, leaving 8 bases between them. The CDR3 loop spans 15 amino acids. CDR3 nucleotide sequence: TGTGCCAGCAGCGTAGGGGCGGGGAGCACAGATACGCAGTATTTT. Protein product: CASSVGAGSTDTQYF.

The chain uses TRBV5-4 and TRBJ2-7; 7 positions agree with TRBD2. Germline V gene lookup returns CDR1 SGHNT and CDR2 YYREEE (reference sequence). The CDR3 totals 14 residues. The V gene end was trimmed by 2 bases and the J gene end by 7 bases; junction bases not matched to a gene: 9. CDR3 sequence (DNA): TGTGCCAGCAGCTTTCCTAGCGGAGGTGGGGAGCAGTACTTC. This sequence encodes CASSFPSGGGEQYF.

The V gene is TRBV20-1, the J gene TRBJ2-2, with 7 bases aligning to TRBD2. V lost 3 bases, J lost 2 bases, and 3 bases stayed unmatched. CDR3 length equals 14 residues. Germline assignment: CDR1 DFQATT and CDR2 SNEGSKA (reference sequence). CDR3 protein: CSASPSGNTGELFF. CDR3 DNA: TGCAGTGCTAGTCCTAGCGGTAACACCGGGGAGCTGTTTTTT.

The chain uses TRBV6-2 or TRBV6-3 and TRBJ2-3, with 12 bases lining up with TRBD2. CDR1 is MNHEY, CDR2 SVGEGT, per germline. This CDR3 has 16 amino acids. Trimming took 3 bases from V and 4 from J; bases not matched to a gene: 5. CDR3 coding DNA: TGTGCCAGCAGTTATTCTAGCGGGAGGGCCCCAGATACGCAGTATTTT. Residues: CASSYSSGRAPDTQYF.

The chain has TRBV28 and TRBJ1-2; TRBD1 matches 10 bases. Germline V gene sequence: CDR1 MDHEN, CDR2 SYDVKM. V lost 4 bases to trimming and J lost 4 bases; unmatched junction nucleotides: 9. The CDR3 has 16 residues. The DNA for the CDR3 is TGTGCCAGCAGTTCCCCGGGACAGGGGTTAGGCTATGGCTACACCTTC. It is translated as CASSSPGQGLGYGYTF.

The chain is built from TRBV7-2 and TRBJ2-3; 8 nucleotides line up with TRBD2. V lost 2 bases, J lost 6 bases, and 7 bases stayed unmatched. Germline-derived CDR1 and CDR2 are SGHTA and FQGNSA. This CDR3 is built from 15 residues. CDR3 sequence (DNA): TGTGCCAGCAGCTTACTCGCGGGAGGTGGGGATACGCAGTATTTT. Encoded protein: CASSLLAGGGDTQYF.

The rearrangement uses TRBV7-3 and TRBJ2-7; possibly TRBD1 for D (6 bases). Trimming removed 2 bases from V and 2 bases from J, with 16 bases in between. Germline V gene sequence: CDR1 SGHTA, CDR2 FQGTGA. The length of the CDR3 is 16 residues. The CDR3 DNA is TGTGCCAGCAGCTTAGTAGTCTTGGCAGGGGCCTACGAGCAGTACTTC. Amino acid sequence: CASSLVVLAGAYEQYF.

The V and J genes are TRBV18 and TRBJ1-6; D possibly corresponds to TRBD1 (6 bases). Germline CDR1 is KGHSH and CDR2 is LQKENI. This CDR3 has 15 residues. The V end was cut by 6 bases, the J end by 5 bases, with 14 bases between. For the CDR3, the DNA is TGTGCCAGCTCTCGCCCGACAGGAGATAATTCACCCCTCCACTTT. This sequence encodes CASSRPTGDNSPLHF.

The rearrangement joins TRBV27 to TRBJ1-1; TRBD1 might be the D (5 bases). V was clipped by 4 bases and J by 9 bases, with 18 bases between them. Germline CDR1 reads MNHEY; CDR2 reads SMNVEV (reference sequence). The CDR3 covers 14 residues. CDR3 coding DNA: TGTGCCAGCAGTTCAACGACAGAATCGGTTAAAGCTTTCTTT. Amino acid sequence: CASSSTTESVKAFF.